This entry features one T cell receptor (beta chain) sequence. Antigen specificity is unknown. The data derive from a study of cytomegalovirus exposure and HLA in healthy donors. The study's findings and limits: In vitro confirmation showed a few CMV-associated chains to be CMV antigen specific.

V shed 4 bases and J 4 bases; nucleotides not matched to a gene: 6. The germline CDR1 and CDR2 sequences are SQVTM and ANQGSEA. This CDR3 has 14 residues. This table comes from immunoSEQ multiplex PCR, and its TCRdb copy is limited to in-frame clones, with some not included. The repertoire holds 120,000 or so clones, with roughly 95% as singletons. What was sequenced was PBMCs. The chain uses TRBV29-1 and TRBJ2-7; 11 positions agree with TRBD2. This clonotype originated in a man aged 18 to 29 in good health and CMV-seronegative. The CDR3 DNA reads TGCAGCGTTGGGGGACTAGCGGATAGGTACGAGCAGTACTTC. Its translation: CSVGGLADRYEQYF.